This T cell receptor beta chain was profiled in a study of blood T cell repertoires in COVID-19. Study background: The origin of the acute and convalescent COVID-19 samples was the United States, Italy and Spain. T cells, B-cell-depleted T cells, or PBMCs provided the cDNA or gDNA that served as material.

Deletions cut 3 bases from V and 7 bases from J, with 13 bases between. CDR1 is DFQATT, CDR2 SNEGSKA, per germline (reference sequence). The CDR3 loop spans 13 amino acids. In the authors' workflow: Reference gene primer amplification yielded estimated nucleated cell counts. Sequencing used immunoSEQ multiplex PCR; TCRdb keeps in-frame clones, though not all of them. V, J and clone size reflect that table, while D and trimming were determined from the DNA. The sample lists 70,000 to 95,000 clones, roughly 86% occurring once. This clone was detected once. What was sequenced was peripheral blood. V gene TRBV20-1 combines with J gene TRBJ1-5, with TRBD1 as a possible D gene (6 bases). This sequence originates from a human donor in a cohort sampled during active COVID-19. For the CDR3, the DNA is TGCAGTGCTAGTGGGACAAATCGACAGCCCCAGCATTTT. Translation gives CSASGTNRQPQHF.